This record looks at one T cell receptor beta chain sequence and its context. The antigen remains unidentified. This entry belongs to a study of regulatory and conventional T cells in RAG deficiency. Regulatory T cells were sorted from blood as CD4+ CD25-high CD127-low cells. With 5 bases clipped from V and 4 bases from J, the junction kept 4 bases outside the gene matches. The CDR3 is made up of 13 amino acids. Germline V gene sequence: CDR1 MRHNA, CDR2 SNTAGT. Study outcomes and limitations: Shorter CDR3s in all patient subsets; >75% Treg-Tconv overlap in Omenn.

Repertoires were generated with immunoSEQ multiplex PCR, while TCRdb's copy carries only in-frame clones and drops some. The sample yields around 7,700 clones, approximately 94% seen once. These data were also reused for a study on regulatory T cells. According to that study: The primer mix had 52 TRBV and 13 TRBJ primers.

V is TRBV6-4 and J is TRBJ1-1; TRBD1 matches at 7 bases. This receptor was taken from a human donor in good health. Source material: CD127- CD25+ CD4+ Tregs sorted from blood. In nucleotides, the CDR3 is TGTGCCAGCAGTTCGGACAGGACCACTGAAGCTTTCTTT. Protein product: CASSSDRTTEAFF.